These 29 T cell receptor beta chains share one sample of origin, sequenced in a study of blood T cell repertoires in COVID-19. The assay was immunoSEQ multiplex PCR, and TCRdb's table has in-frame clones only and misses some. Here the sample spans around 37,000 clones, roughly 89% being singletons. Material for sequencing was peripheral blood. The receptors come from a man aged 55 to 70 with active or convalescent COVID-19.

The chain combines TRBV7-9 with TRBJ2-7, with D perhaps matching TRBD1 (7 bases). Germline CDR1 SEHNR, CDR2 FQNEAQ (reference sequence). The CDR3 consists of 14 residues. Trimming removed 3 bases from V and 4 bases from J, with 13 bases in between. CDR3 in amino acids: CASSLVQGTYEQYF. CDR3 in DNA: TGTGCCAGCAGCTTGGTACAGGGGACTTACGAGCAGTACTTC.

The chain is built from TRBV19 and TRBJ2-4; weak D call: TRBD1 (6 bases). Germline CDR1 is LNHDA and CDR2 is SQIVND (reference sequence). V was cut by 4 bases and J by 1 base, with 11 bases left in between. The CDR3 is 15 residues long. The CDR3 DNA sequence: TGTGCCAGTAGTACGACAGGCTATGCCAAAAACATTCAGTACTTC. Protein product: CASSTTGYAKNIQYF.

The chain is built from TRBV28 and TRBJ1-2; no clear D gene. The CDR3 runs to 11 residues. Deletions cut 8 bases from V and 8 bases from J, with 12 bases between. CDR1 and CDR2 from the germline V gene are MDHEN and SYDVKM. The CDR3 region is CASASGVGYTF. CDR3 in DNA: TGTGCCAGCGCGTCGGGAGTAGGCTACACCTTC.

This chain uses TRBV2 with TRBJ2-1; TRBD2 agrees at 9 bases. Germline trimming cut 4 bases from V and 7 bases from J; bases unmatched to any gene: 5. CDR3 size: 14 residues. Germline lookup yields CDR1 SNHLY and CDR2 FYNNEI. CDR3 loop: CASSGREGRNEQFF. In DNA form, the CDR3 reads TGTGCCAGCAGTGGGCGGGAGGGGAGAAATGAGCAGTTCTTC. Combining the CDR3 with reference TRBV2 and TRBJ2-1 gives the whole variable domain EPEVTQTPSHQVTQMGQEVILRCVPISNHLYFYWYRQILGQKVEFLVSFYNNEISEKSEIFDDQFSVERPDGSNFTLKIRSTKLEDSAMYFCASSGREGRNEQFFGPGTRLTVL.

This clone turned up a few times. This rearrangement joins TRBV28 to TRBJ2-7; possibly TRBD2 for D (5 bases). CDR1 and CDR2 from the germline V gene are MDHEN and SYDVKM. The CDR3 has 16 residues. V lost 3 bases to trimming and J lost 3 bases, with 18 bases between them. DNA of the CDR3: TGTGCCAGCAGTTTCACCCATACCGGGATCATCTACGAGCAGTACTTC. Its translation is CASSFTHTGIIYEQYF.

The rearrangement links TRBV7-6 to TRBJ2-1; 7 nucleotides match TRBD2. With 6 bases clipped from V and 12 bases from J, the junction kept 11 bases outside the gene matches. CDR1 and CDR2 from the germline V gene are SGHVS and FNYEAQ. CDR3 size: 13 residues. The CDR3 loop is CASSTGGNVRQFF. CDR3 in DNA: TGTGCCAGCAGTACCGGGGGGAACGTGCGGCAGTTCTTC.

In its sample, this clone was seen once. The gene calls are TRBV24-1 and TRBJ1-2, with TRBD1 as a possible D gene (6 bases). The CDR3 sequence is 13 residues long. V was clipped by 0 bases and J by 7 bases, with 8 bases between them. The germline gives CDR1 KGHDR, CDR2 SFDVKD. CDR3 in amino acids: CATSDLQGTGYTF. As DNA, the CDR3 is TGTGCCACCAGTGATTTGCAGGGGACTGGCTACACCTTC.

The V call is TRBV6-5, the J call TRBJ1-2; TRBD1 is a possible D gene (6 bases). This CDR3 has 14 residues. Germline-derived CDR1 and CDR2 are MNHEY and SVGAGI. The V and J ends lost 8 bases and 0 bases respectively, with 13 bases between them. The chain's CDR3 is CASGRGGPNYGYTF. Written as DNA, the CDR3 is TGTGCCAGCGGTCGCGGGGGCCCTAACTATGGCTACACCTTC.

The chain carries TRBV21-1 and TRBJ1-5; whether TRBD1, the table's D call, matches the DNA was not checked. TRBV21-1 is a pseudogene locus. The CDR3 loop spans 15 amino acids. This CDR3 is CASSKAPVFNQPQHF. The CDR3 DNA reads as TGTGCCAGCAGCAAAGCGCCAGTGTTCAATCAGCCCCAGCATTTT.

This clone was detected only once. The rearrangement uses TRBV28 and TRBJ1-5, with TRBD1 matching 7 bases. Germline V lookup: CDR1 MDHEN, CDR2 SYDVKM. V lost 7 bases and J lost 1; bases outside the gene matches: 7. The CDR3 sequence is 15 residues long. The chain's CDR3 is CASKRAGGSNQPQHF. DNA for the CDR3: TGTGCCAGCAAACGGGCAGGGGGGAGCAATCAGCCCCAGCATTTT.

The rearrangement joins TRBV18 to TRBJ2-1; 7 bases line up with TRBD2. This CDR3 is 16 amino acids long. V dropped 3 bases and J dropped 6; count of bases not matched to a gene: 11. Germline V gene lookup returns CDR1 KGHSH and CDR2 LQKENI. The CDR3 sequence is CASSPFLTSETNEQFF. The CDR3, as DNA: TGTGCCAGCTCACCTTTCCTAACTAGCGAGACCAATGAGCAGTTCTTC.

This clone was counted only a few times. The rearrangement uses TRBV7-9 and TRBJ1-1, with TRBD1 as a possible D gene (6 bases). Trimming removed 5 bases at V and 1 base at J, with 20 bases between. Germline loops: CDR1 SEHNR, CDR2 FQNEAQ (reference sequence). The CDR3 has 17 amino acids. CDR3 region: CASSPIRGGAANTEAFF. Written as DNA, the CDR3 is TGTGCCAGCAGCCCCATTAGGGGGGGGGCCGCGAACACTGAAGCTTTCTTT.

This chain connects TRBV19 to TRBJ1-2; 8 nucleotides line up with TRBD1. Germline CDR1 is LNHDA and CDR2 is SQIVND (reference sequence). The CDR3 length is 14 residues. The V segment lost 6 bases and the J segment 4 bases; nucleotides outside the gene matches: 7. The CDR3 DNA reads TGTGCCAGTAGACGTGGACAGGGTGTCTATGGCTACACCTTC. Protein sequence: CASRRGQGVYGYTF. Using reference TRBV19 and TRBJ1-2 for the parts outside the CDR3, the full variable domain is DGGITQSPKYLFRKEGQNVTLSCEQNLNHDAMYWYRQDPGQGLRLIYYSQIVNDFQKGDIAEGYSVSREKKESFPLTVTSAQKNPTAFYLCASRRGQGVYGYTFGSGTRLTVV.

J is TRBJ1-5 and V is TRBV2; no firm D call. The V gene's germline CDR1 is SNHLY and CDR2 FYNNEI. The CDR3 contains 13 residues. Trimming cost V 8 bases and J 0 bases, with 8 bases left between them. The CDR3 spells CASHGYSNQPQHF. CDR3 DNA: TGTGCCAGCCACGGGTATAGCAATCAGCCCCAGCATTTT.

This clone was counted once. The CDR3 DNA is TGTGCCAGCAGCCCCCATCCGACAGGGGTCAATCAGCCCCAGCATTTT. Translating it yields CASSPHPTGVNQPQHF. The chain joins TRBV3-1 (or the pseudogene TRBV3-2) to TRBJ1-5; TRBD1 matches 8 bases. The length of the CDR3 is 16 residues. Germline CDR1 and CDR2: LGHDT and YNNKEL (reference sequence). The ends lost 4 bases at V and 3 bases at J; junction bases unmatched: 8.

The V and J genes are TRBV9 and TRBJ2-5; 10 bases fit TRBD1. CDR3 length: 15 residues. The germline CDR1 and CDR2 sequences are SGDLS and YYNGEE. Trimming took 2 bases from V and 4 from J; bases not matched to a gene: 5. CDR3 residues: CASSVWDRGSETQYF. CDR3 coding DNA: TGTGCCAGCAGCGTGTGGGACAGGGGTTCAGAGACCCAGTACTTC. Full variable domain (rest looked up from reference TRBV9 and TRBJ2-5): DSGVTQTPKHLITATGQRVTLRCSPRSGDLSVYWYQQSLDQGLQFLIQYYNGEERAKGNILERFSAQQFPDLHSELNLSSLELGDSALYFCASSVWDRGSETQYFGPGTRLLVL.

The chain recombines TRBV19 with TRBJ2-1; D call uncertain. V was cut by 5 bases and J by 10 bases, with 12 bases left in between. In germline, CDR1 is LNHDA, CDR2 SQIVND (reference sequence). This CDR3 contains 12 residues. The CDR3 spells CASSFDFAEQFF. In nucleotides, the CDR3 is TGTGCCAGTAGTTTTGACTTCGCGGAGCAGTTCTTC.

The genes are TRBV5-6 and TRBJ2-3; D perhaps matches TRBD2 (5 bases). Between the trimmed V and J ends, which lost 0 bases and 3 bases, there was a span of 14 bases. Germline CDR1 reads SGHDT; CDR2 reads YYEEEE. CDR3 length equals 16 residues. CDR3 sequence reads: CASSLVVGEVTDTQYF. The CDR3 DNA sequence: TGTGCCAGCAGCTTGGTGGTGGGAGAAGTGACAGATACGCAGTATTTT.

This sequence joins TRBV11-2 and TRBJ2-5; TRBD2 matches at 8 bases. CDR1 and CDR2 (germline): SGHAT, FQNNGV. The CDR3 length is 13 residues. The J segment lost 1 base and the V segment lost 8 bases, leaving 3 bases of the junction unmatched. The CDR3: CASSSGLQETQYF. The DNA of the CDR3 is TGTGCCAGCTCTAGCGGGCTCCAAGAGACCCAGTACTTC. The complete variable domain, with remaining parts taken from reference TRBV11-2 and TRBJ2-5, reads EAGVAQSPRYKIIEKRQSVAFWCNPISGHATLYWYQQILGQGPKLLIQFQNNGVVDDSQLPKDRFSAERLKGVDSTLKIQPAKLEDSAVYLCASSSGLQETQYFGPGTRLLVL.

The chain has TRBV9 and TRBJ2-1; TRBD2 matches 14 bases. Looked up from germline, CDR1 is SGDLS and CDR2 is YYNGEE. The CDR3 extends over 18 amino acids. Trimming cost V 0 bases and J 0 bases; bases outside gene matches: 2. CDR3 region: CASSVATSGRGSYNEQFF. The CDR3, as DNA: TGTGCCAGCAGCGTAGCGACTAGCGGGAGGGGCTCCTACAATGAGCAGTTCTTC.

This rearrangement joins TRBV19 to TRBJ2-7; tentative D call: TRBD1 (6 bases). Trimming took 5 bases from V and 3 from J, leaving 11 bases between them. The CDR3 length is 13 residues. CDR1 is LNHDA and CDR2 is SQIVND in the germline V gene (reference sequence). CDR3 coding DNA: TGTGCCAGTAGTTCGACAGGCGGCTACGAGCAGTACTTC. Translating gives CASSSTGGYEQYF.

The chain joins TRBV11-2 to TRBJ1-2, with a weak D call TRBD1 (6 bases). V lost 5 bases to trimming and J lost 2 bases, with 12 bases between them. The CDR3 spans 14 residues. The germline gives CDR1 SGHAT, CDR2 FQNNGV. The CDR3 here is CASSPQGLNYGYTF. The DNA for the CDR3 is TGTGCCAGCAGCCCACAGGGATTAAACTATGGCTACACCTTC.

The chain couples TRBV7-3 to TRBJ2-5; TRBD2 might be the D (5 bases). V lost 4 bases and J 5 bases, leaving 11 bases between the germline ends. In germline, CDR1 is SGHTA, CDR2 FQGTGA. This CDR3 is built from 13 residues. The CDR3 here is CASSSGPGETQYF. The DNA of the CDR3 is TGTGCCAGCAGCTCCGGGCCGGGGGAGACCCAGTACTTC.

The rearrangement joins TRBV12-3 or TRBV12-4 to TRBJ2-7, with 11 bases lining up with TRBD1. The CDR3 has 13 residues. The V gene end was trimmed by 7 bases and the J gene end by 6 bases; junction bases not matched to a gene: 5. DNA for the CDR3: TGTGCCAGCAATATTGGGACAGGGGGCGAGCAGTACTTC. This translates into CASNIGTGGEQYF.

This sequence joins TRBV19 and TRBJ2-4; 15 positions agree with TRBD2. The CDR3 contains 18 residues. Unmatched junction bases numbered 14, after V lost 7 bases and J lost 7 bases. Germline V gives CDR1 LNHDA, CDR2 SQIVND (reference sequence). This CDR3 reads CASNRGLAGGPLGNIQYF. In DNA, the CDR3 is TGTGCCAGTAATAGAGGACTAGCGGGAGGGCCATTGGGTAACATTCAGTACTTC.

The CDR3 DNA reads as TGTGCCAGCAGTGTTCTAGCGGGTGCCTACAATGAGCAGTTCTTC. Translating it yields CASSVLAGAYNEQFF. The chain links TRBV6-4 to TRBJ2-1; TRBD2 agrees at 8 bases. This CDR3 contains 15 residues. Per the germline V gene, CDR1 is MRHNA and CDR2 is SNTAGT. The ends lost 4 bases at V and 2 bases at J; junction bases unmatched: 4.

The rearrangement uses TRBV7-2 and TRBJ2-7; 7 nucleotides line up with TRBD1. V trimming: 4 bases; J trimming: 2 bases; junction bases outside the gene matches: 2. This CDR3 region has 13 residues. CDR1 and CDR2 from the germline V gene are SGHTA and FQGNSA. CDR3 loop: CASSSQGAYEQYF. As DNA, the CDR3 is TGTGCCAGCAGCTCCCAGGGGGCCTACGAGCAGTACTTC.

The gene calls are TRBV13 and TRBJ2-7; D might be TRBD1 (6 bases). CDR3 length equals 14 residues. Germline values: CDR1 PRHDT, CDR2 FYEKMQ (reference sequence). Trimming removed 6 bases at V and 3 bases at J, with 15 bases between. CDR3 sequence: CASSASTGVYEQYF. The DNA for the CDR3 is TGTGCCAGCAGTGCATCGACAGGAGTCTACGAGCAGTACTTC.

The chain combines TRBV11-2 with TRBJ1-5, with D uncertain. Germline CDR1 reads SGHAT; CDR2 reads FQNNGV. Trimming left V 1 base short and J 0 bases short, with 7 bases between. This CDR3 contains 15 residues. The DNA of the CDR3 is TGTGCCAGCAGCTTAGGAGGGCATAGCAATCAGCCCCAGCATTTT. Its translation is CASSLGGHSNQPQHF.